These 7 T cell receptor beta chains were all obtained from the same sample, sequenced in a study of cytomegalovirus exposure and HLA in healthy donors (dated by TCRdb to the late 2010s). The protocol used for the library was the immunoSEQ multiplex PCR assay. For the multiplex PCR, a mixture combining 60 forward primers for TCR Vbeta segments and 13 reverse primers for TCR Jbeta segments was used. TCRdb took over this immuneACCESS table, retaining in-frame rearrangements with V and J assigned. Such tables are incomplete; in checked studies, under half of the missing clones stem from an unresolved V gene, and the remainder is unexplained. The sample yields 90,000 to 120,000 clones; approximately 78% were counted once. The top ten constitute approximately 1.5% of the sample. What was sequenced was PBMCs. These receptors were obtained from a woman aged 40 to 50 in good health and CMV-seronegative.

V gene TRBV18 combines with J gene TRBJ1-2; D might be TRBD1 (5 bases). Germline CDR1 and CDR2: KGHSH and LQKENI. CDR3 size: 13 residues. V was clipped by 6 bases and J by 5 bases, with 13 bases between them. The CDR3 coding sequence is TGTGCCAGCTCCCGCGGGACGGTTTATGGCTACACCTTC. Its protein product is CASSRGTVYGYTF.

The chain has TRBV7-4 and TRBJ1-4; D not resolved. The germline V and J ends were trimmed by 1 base and 7 bases, with 13 bases remaining between them. CDR3 length: 15 residues. Germline V gene sequence: CDR1 SGHVT, CDR2 SQSDAQ. Here the CDR3 DNA reads TGTGCCAGCAGCTTAGGTCCGGGGTTAAGTGAAAAACTGTTTTTT. Amino acid sequence: CASSLGPGLSEKLFF.

This clone was found a few times. The CDR3 DNA reads as TGCGCCAGCGCTCCGGGGGGTCGGCACTACGAGCAGTACTTC. It yields the protein CASAPGGRHYEQYF. The rearrangement links TRBV5-1 to TRBJ2-7, with 7 positions matching TRBD2. Germline V gene data show CDR1 as SGHRS and CDR2 as YFSETQ. The CDR3 is made up of 14 amino acids. The ends lost 7 bases at V and 3 bases at J; junction bases unmatched: 10.

V and J are TRBV4-1 and TRBJ2-1; maybe TRBD2 (7 bases). There are 18 residues in the CDR3. V lost 1 base, J lost 4 bases, and 20 bases lay in between. Germline CDR1 is MGHRA and CDR2 is YSYEKL. The CDR3 sequence: CASSQGGVRGASYNEQFF. In nucleotides, the CDR3 is TGCGCCAGCAGCCAAGGGGGGGTCCGGGGGGCGTCTTACAATGAGCAGTTCTTC.

The chain joins TRBV14 to TRBJ2-1, with 9 bases lining up with TRBD2. In germline, CDR1 is SGHDN, CDR2 FVKESK. The CDR3 has 15 residues. The V gene end was trimmed by 3 bases and the J gene end by 8 bases; junction bases not matched to a gene: 8. The DNA of the CDR3 is TGTGCCAGCAGCCACACTTCTCTAGCGGGGTATGAGCAGTTCTTC. This gives the protein CASSHTSLAGYEQFF.

This clone has a single count. This chain connects TRBV18 to TRBJ1-1; possible D gene TRBD1, 5 bases. The CDR3 runs to 13 residues. Germline V CDR1 and CDR2: KGHSH, LQKENI. V dropped 2 bases and J dropped 6 bases, with 10 bases sitting between them. The CDR3 region is CASSPRRGPEAFF. The CDR3 DNA is TGTGCCAGCTCACCAAGAAGGGGTCCTGAAGCTTTCTTT.

This sequence joins TRBV7-9 and TRBJ2-2; 7 bases agree with TRBD1. The CDR3 consists of 14 residues. V was clipped by 8 bases and J by 0 bases; unmatched bases: 3. The germline CDR1 and CDR2 sequences are SEHNR and FQNEAQ (reference sequence). The CDR3 region is CASYRGPNTGELFF. Written as DNA, the CDR3 is TGTGCCAGCTACAGGGGCCCGAACACCGGGGAGCTGTTTTTT.